These 10 T cell receptor beta chains share one sample of origin, sequenced in a study of cytomegalovirus exposure and HLA in healthy donors. Both 60 Vbeta primers and 13 Jbeta primers went into the PCR. Clones were sequenced by immunoSEQ multiplex PCR, and TCRdb holds only the in-frame ones, with some missing. The sample consists of about 160,000 clones, 85% of them appearing once. Material for sequencing was PBMCs. These receptors were obtained from a boy aged 2 to 10 in good health and CMV-seronegative.

In its sample, this clone was seen once. A read error may account for a junction end that differs from germline. The V gene is TRBV11-2, the J gene TRBJ2-3; weak D call: TRBD2 (5 bases). The V gene's germline CDR1 is SGHAT and CDR2 FQNNGV. The CDR3 totals 12 residues. As DNA, the CDR3 is TGTGCCAGCAGCTCAAATGGACTCCCCCCGGAGTTT. Amino acids: CASSSNGLPPEF.

Regarding this clone: The junction differs from germline at one of its ends, possibly a read error. J is TRBJ1-4 and V is TRBV7-9; D gene ambiguous. The CDR3 covers 14 residues. Germline CDR1 SEHNR, CDR2 FQNEAQ (reference sequence). The CDR3 DNA reads TGTTCCAGCAGCCTCGGCGGAACTAATGAAAAACTGTTTTTT. Encoded protein: CSSSLGGTNEKLFF.

The chain combines TRBV5-1 with TRBJ1-2, with unresolved D. Trimming removed 4 bases at V and 8 bases at J, with 18 bases between. Germline CDR1 reads SGHRS; CDR2 reads YFSETQ. CDR3 size: 14 residues. In DNA, the CDR3 is TGCGCCAGCAGCCCATCTGGGCCGCCGGCGGGCTACACCTTC. Translated: CASSPSGPPAGYTF.

The chain combines TRBV6-1 with TRBJ1-2, with TRBD1 identical over 8 bases. Germline trimming cut 4 bases from V and 8 bases from J; bases unmatched to any gene: 12. This CDR3 contains 15 residues. CDR1 and CDR2 (germline): MNHNS, SASEGT. The CDR3 region has the DNA TGTGCCAGCAGTGCAACCCCCGACAGGGGAATGGGCTACACCTTC. It encodes CASSATPDRGMGYTF.

DNA of the CDR3: TGTGCCAGCAGTCGTCTCGACAGTGATCAGCCCCAGCATTTT. Encoded protein: CASSRLDSDQPQHF. This chain connects TRBV5-6 to TRBJ1-5; tentative D call: TRBD1 (5 bases). Trimming took 5 bases from V and 5 from J, leaving 14 bases between them. The CDR3 has 14 amino acids. Germline V lookup: CDR1 SGHDT, CDR2 YYEEEE.

This chain joins TRBV6-5 and TRBJ1-2; D uncertain. Trimming left V 2 bases short and J 4 bases short, with 11 bases between. CDR1 MNHEY and CDR2 SVGAGI come from the germline V gene. The CDR3 runs to 14 residues. The CDR3 protein is CASSYDTSFYGYTF. CDR3 coding DNA: TGTGCCAGCAGTTACGACACTTCCTTCTATGGCTACACCTTC.

V is TRBV30 and J is TRBJ2-7, with TRBD2 matching 8 bases. Germline CDR1 is GTSNPN and CDR2 is SVGIG (reference sequence). J was trimmed by 5 bases and V by 3 bases; bases with no gene match: 6. The CDR3 covers 13 residues. The DNA of the CDR3 is TGTGCCTGGAGGGGAGCGGGAGACGACGAGCAGTACTTC. It yields the protein CAWRGAGDDEQYF.

V and J are TRBV14 and TRBJ2-2; D is ambiguous. The CDR3 runs 13 residues. Trimming pared 5 bases from V and 4 bases from J, leaving 8 bases between. The germline V gene has CDR1 SGHDN and CDR2 FVKESK. The CDR3 DNA follows: TGTGCCAGCAGCGAGGCCGGCACCGGGGAGCTGTTTTTT. This codes for CASSEAGTGELFF.

This rearrangement joins TRBV2 to TRBJ2-5, with 10 bases lining up with TRBD2. The ends lost 10 bases at V and 1 base at J; junction bases unmatched: 12. The CDR3 spans 16 residues. Germline CDR1 and CDR2: SNHLY and FYNNEI. The DNA of the CDR3 is TGTGCCATCCTGACCCCTAGCGGGAGTTCCCAAGAGACCCAGTACTTC. This gives the protein CAILTPSGSSQETQYF.

A few counts support this clone. The chain combines TRBV19 with TRBJ2-7, with D possibly being TRBD1 (6 bases). CDR3 length equals 14 residues. Germline assignment: CDR1 LNHDA and CDR2 SQIVND (reference sequence). The V end lost 4 bases, the J end lost 2 bases, and 12 bases lay between the germline ends. The CDR3 loop is CASSRGGATYEQYF. CDR3 DNA: TGTGCCAGTAGTAGAGGGGGAGCAACCTACGAGCAGTACTTC.